This note documents a single TCR beta chain sequence. In the source study's methods: Amplification from reference gene primers served as the basis for estimated nucleated cell counts. Data came from immunoSEQ multiplex PCR; TCRdb stores just in-frame clones and leaves some out. From that table come the V and J calls and clone size; the DNA was used to work out D and trimming. The sample has about 670,000 clones; 85% to 90% are singletons. The data derive from a study of blood T cell repertoires in COVID-19. Across the whole study: The United States, Italy and Spain were the sources of the acute and convalescent COVID-19 samples. T cells, B-cell-depleted T cells, or PBMCs provided the cDNA or gDNA that served as material.

This CDR3 has 15 amino acids. J gave up 5 bases and V 5 bases, and 11 bases lay outside the gene matches. The germline V gene encodes CDR1 SNHLY and CDR2 FYNNEI. Sequencing used peripheral blood. The chain combines TRBV2 with TRBJ1-2; 7 positions agree with TRBD1. The receptor was isolated from a woman aged 18-29 years with acute or convalescent COVID-19. The CDR3 sequence is CASSYFGTELYGYTF. The CDR3 nucleotides read TGTGCCAGCAGTTATTTTGGGACAGAACTATATGGCTACACCTTC.